The source of this T cell receptor beta chain is a study of shared clonotypes between healthy human individuals. Overall study: Every donor yielded three CD4 naive, three CD4 memory, two CD8 naive and one CD8 memory plate.

V dropped 2 bases and J dropped 4 bases, with 6 bases sitting between them. The CDR3 totals 12 residues. Germline CDR1 reads ENHRY; CDR2 reads SYGVKD. Notes on the study in general: A limitation of the genetic and exposure-history diversity represented arose from few donors.

With regard to this clone: Its specificity is not known. This same CDR3 is encoded by further DNA sequences in the sample.

Profiled with immunoSEQ multiplex PCR; TCRdb holds only in-frame clones, not every one. The top ten hold under 1.5% of the sample, which has nearly 2 million clones, around 96% seen once. Naivety among CD8 cells was defined by CD45RO negativity and positive CCR7 selection, thereby excluding terminally differentiated effector memory CD45RA+ cells. Nashville, Tennessee was home to all donors, who were Caucasian adults. This receptor was identified in a man between 18 and 35 years old in good health. The gene calls are TRBV10-3 and TRBJ2-7; D call uncertain. Sequencing input: naive CD8+ T cells sorted from blood. CDR3 protein: CAISEGGYEQYF. CDR3 nucleotide sequence: TGTGCCATCAGTGAGGGTGGTTACGAGCAGTACTTC.